These 21 T cell receptor beta chains were all obtained from the same sample, sequenced in a study of shared clonotypes between healthy human individuals. Here immunoSEQ multiplex PCR was the method, and the copy in TCRdb shows in-frame clones only, minus some. The repertoire holds roughly 500,000 clones, with about four fifths as singletons. Sequenced material: PBMCs. These receptors came from a woman in her thirties or forties in good health. Some clones in this sample may be carry-over from other donors' samples.

V is TRBV4-1 and J is TRBJ1-3; TRBD1 might be the D (6 bases). This CDR3 has 19 amino acids. V was pared by 1 base and J by 0 bases, with 19 bases between. Germline-derived CDR1 and CDR2 are MGHRA and YSYEKL. The chain's CDR3 is CASSQGRAAGRGSGNTIYF. The CDR3 DNA is TGCGCCAGCAGCCAAGGCAGAGCGGCCGGCAGGGGCTCTGGAAACACCATATATTTT.

The chain is built from TRBV14 and TRBJ1-3, with no clear D. The CDR3 is 14 residues long. Deletions cut 3 bases from V and 0 bases from J, with 6 bases between. The germline CDR1 and CDR2 sequences are SGHDN and FVKESK. The DNA for the CDR3 is TGTGCCAGCAGCCAGGTTGGCTCTGGAAACACCATATATTTT. Encoded protein: CASSQVGSGNTIYF.

This chain uses TRBV7-2 with TRBJ1-5; maybe TRBD1 (6 bases). The CDR3 runs 15 residues. CDR1 and CDR2 (germline): SGHTA, FQGNSA. V dropped 1 base and J dropped 6 bases, with 13 bases sitting between them. The CDR3 protein is CASSLVGGGSQPQHF. In nucleotides, the CDR3 is TGTGCCAGCAGCTTAGTGGGGGGGGGCAGTCAGCCCCAGCATTTT.

The rearrangement links TRBV4-1 to TRBJ1-5, with a weak D call TRBD1 (6 bases). This CDR3 is 17 amino acids long. Trimming left V 1 base short and J 0 bases short, with 13 bases between. The germline V gene encodes CDR1 MGHRA and CDR2 YSYEKL. CDR3 nucleotide sequence: TGCGCCAGCAGCCAAGGGGGGGCAACTTATAGCAATCAGCCCCAGCATTTT. It specifies CASSQGGATYSNQPQHF.

This clone has only one observation. The V call is TRBV9, the J call TRBJ2-5; 7 positions agree with TRBD1. With V trimmed by 4 bases and J by 0 bases, 6 bases remained unmatched. The CDR3 extends over 15 amino acids. Per the germline V gene, CDR1 is SGDLS and CDR2 is YYNGEE. The CDR3 DNA reads as TGTGCCAGCAGCCAAATGACAGGGTACCAAGAGACCCAGTACTTC. Protein: CASSQMTGYQETQYF.

By frequency in the sample, this clone is medium-sized. This rearrangement joins TRBV5-1 to TRBJ1-1; D possibly corresponds to TRBD1 (5 bases). The CDR3 has 13 amino acids. Trimming took 1 base from V and 6 from J, leaving 10 bases between them. CDR1 is SGHRS, CDR2 YFSETQ, per germline. CDR3 DNA sequence: TGCGCCAGCAGCTTGCAGGGTGCGCCTGAAGCTTTCTTT. Protein: CASSLQGAPEAFF.

This clone was picked up one time. This chain joins TRBV29-1 and TRBJ2-1; D may correspond to TRBD1 or TRBD2 (5 bases each). V dropped 6 bases and J dropped 10 bases, with 22 bases sitting between them. Per germline, CDR1 SQVTM and CDR2 ANQGSEA. The CDR3 extends over 14 amino acids. The CDR3 protein is CSVYRGQPPREQFF. In DNA form, the CDR3 reads TGCAGCGTCTACCGGGGCCAGCCACCGAGGGAGCAGTTCTTC.

Turning to this clone: At one end the junction does not follow the germline gene, possibly because of a read error. The J gene is TRBJ2-2, the V gene TRBV28; D is ambiguous. The germline gives CDR1 MDHEN, CDR2 SYDVKM. The CDR3 runs 13 residues. The DNA of the CDR3 is TGTGCCAGCAGTGTATGGAGCACCGGGGAGCTGTTTTTT. This encodes CASSVWSTGELFF.

The CDR3 DNA follows: TGCGCCAGCAGCGGACAGGGGGCTTCCAATGGCTACACCTTC. It yields the protein CASSGQGASNGYTF. The chain has TRBV5-1 and TRBJ1-2, with 11 bases that match TRBD1. The CDR3 sequence is 14 residues long. Trimming cost V 4 bases and J 6 bases; bases outside gene matches: 5. Per germline, CDR1 SGHRS and CDR2 YFSETQ.

This clone was observed once. The V call is TRBV9, the J call TRBJ2-1; 14 bases are a match to TRBD2. Trimming took 4 bases from V and 2 from J; bases not matched to a gene: 14. CDR1 and CDR2 (germline): SGDLS, YYNGEE. CDR3 size: 20 residues. CDR3 in DNA: TGTGCCAGCAGCTCCACCGGGGGGACTAGCGGGAGTGGCGCCTACAATGAGCAGTTCTTC. Translating gives CASSSTGGTSGSGAYNEQFF.

On this clone: Additional DNA sequences in this sample encode the identical CDR3. The V call is TRBV19, the J call TRBJ2-7; 7 bases fit TRBD2. The CDR3 is made up of 14 amino acids. Germline values: CDR1 LNHDA, CDR2 SQIVND (reference sequence). Trimming at V came to 0 bases and at J to 1 base, leaving 0 bases not matched to a gene. CDR3 nucleotide sequence: TGTGCCAGTAGTATAGACGGGGGGTCCTACGAGCAGTACTTC. Protein sequence: CASSIDGGSYEQYF.

In this sample, this clone turned up once. The chain employs TRBV5-6 and TRBJ2-7; D call uncertain. The CDR3 has 13 residues. Germline lookup yields CDR1 SGHDT and CDR2 YYEEEE. V was cut by 4 bases and J by 4 bases, with 12 bases left in between. The CDR3 region is CASSPVSQYEQYF. CDR3 nucleotide sequence: TGTGCCAGCAGCCCGGTTTCCCAATACGAGCAGTACTTC. The full variable domain, with the rest looked up from reference TRBV5-6 and TRBJ2-7, is DAGVTQSPTHLIKTRGQQVTLRCSPKSGHDTVSWYQQALGQGPQFIFQYYEEEERQRGNFPDRFSGHQFPNYSSELNVNALLLGDSALYLCASSPVSQYEQYFGPGTRLTVT.

The chain is built from TRBV9 and TRBJ1-3, with a weak D call TRBD1 (5 bases). The germline V gene has CDR1 SGDLS and CDR2 YYNGEE. Between the trimmed V and J ends, which lost 2 bases and 0 bases, there was a span of 9 bases. The CDR3 runs 15 residues. The CDR3: CASSVRGSSGNTIYF. In nucleotides, the CDR3 is TGTGCCAGCAGCGTGCGGGGCAGCTCTGGAAACACCATATATTTT.

V gene TRBV5-1 combines with J gene TRBJ2-1; D is unresolved. Germline V CDR1 and CDR2: SGHRS, YFSETQ. There are 17 residues in the CDR3. The ends were cut back, 4 bases at V and 3 bases at J, with 20 bases in the middle. DNA of the CDR3: TGCGCCAGCAGCCAAGTAAGTCCAAACGGATTCTACAATGAGCAGTTCTTC. It encodes CASSQVSPNGFYNEQFF. Variable domain in full (rest from reference TRBV5-1 and TRBJ2-1): KAGVTQTPRYLIKTRGQQVTLSCSPISGHRSVSWYQQTPGQGLQFLFEYFSETQRNKGNFPGRFSGRQFSNSRSEMNVSTLELGDSALYLCASSQVSPNGFYNEQFFGPGTRLTVL.

This clone was seen a few times. The chain couples TRBV28 to TRBJ1-1, with D maybe TRBD1 (5 bases). CDR1 MDHEN and CDR2 SYDVKM come from the germline V gene. The CDR3 has 13 residues. V lost 5 bases and J 4 bases, leaving 11 bases between the germline ends. In DNA form, the CDR3 reads TGTGCCAGCAGTCCCCAAAGGGGCACTGAAGCTTTCTTT. Protein: CASSPQRGTEAFF.

The gene calls are TRBV6-6 and TRBJ2-1; 11 nucleotides line up with TRBD1. V dropped 0 bases and J dropped 8; count of bases not matched to a gene: 6. The CDR3 loop spans 16 amino acids. Germline loops: CDR1 MNHNY, CDR2 SVGAGI (reference sequence). This CDR3 is CASSYSWTGGWDEQFF. In nucleotides, the CDR3 is TGTGCCAGCAGTTACTCGTGGACAGGGGGCTGGGATGAGCAGTTCTTC.

The V gene is TRBV7-2, the J gene TRBJ2-7; unclear D gene. Germline V lookup: CDR1 SGHTA, CDR2 FQGNSA. V gave up 5 bases and J gave up 0 bases, with 8 bases separating them. The length of the CDR3 is 13 residues. CDR3 loop: CASSHVSSYEQYF. As DNA, the CDR3 is TGTGCCAGCAGCCACGTAAGCTCCTACGAGCAGTACTTC.

This chain uses TRBV10-2 with TRBJ1-2, with D hard to call. Per germline, CDR1 WSHSY and CDR2 SAAADI. CDR3 length equals 11 residues. Trimming took 0 bases from V and 7 from J, leaving 3 bases between them. CDR3 nucleotide sequence: TGCGCCAGCAGTGAGTCAGTTGGCTACACCTTC. This encodes CASSESVGYTF.

The CDR3 is CASSDSGTRIKYF. DNA for the CDR3: TGTGCCAGCAGTGATTCTGGGACTAGGATAAAGTACTTC. The chain joins TRBV2 to TRBJ2-4, with 8 bases fitting TRBD2. CDR1 SNHLY and CDR2 FYNNEI come from the germline V gene. Germline trimming cut 3 bases from V and 14 bases from J; bases unmatched to any gene: 9. The CDR3 runs 13 residues.

The chain uses TRBV5-5 and TRBJ2-3, with D unresolved. The CDR3 extends over 13 amino acids. CDR1 is SGHKS and CDR2 is YYEKEE in the germline V gene (reference sequence). V dropped 4 bases and J dropped 5 bases, with 11 bases sitting between them. The CDR3 protein is CASSPLMGDTQYF. The CDR3 bases are TGTGCCAGCAGCCCCCTGATGGGAGATACGCAGTATTTT. Together with reference TRBV5-5 and TRBJ2-3, the CDR3 gives the full variable domain: DAGVTQSPTHLIKTRGQQVTLRCSPISGHKSVSWYQQVLGQGPQFIFQYYEKEERGRGNFPDRFSARQFPNYSSELNVNALLLGDSALYLCASSPLMGDTQYFGPGTRLTVL.

The chain joins TRBV7-2 to TRBJ2-3, with D uncertain. Germline V lookup: CDR1 SGHTA, CDR2 FQGNSA. The CDR3 covers 11 residues. Trimming pared 4 bases from V and 6 bases from J, leaving 5 bases between. The CDR3 nucleotides are TGTGCCAGCAGCTCCCGTGATACGCAGTATTTT. Its protein is CASSSRDTQYF. Drawing the rest from reference TRBV7-2 and TRBJ2-3, the complete variable domain is GAGVSQSPSNKVTEKGKDVELRCDPISGHTALYWYRQSLGQGLEFLIYFQGNSAPDKSGLPSDRFSAERTGGSVSTLTIQRTQQEDSAVYLCASSSRDTQYFGPGTRLTVL.